These 29 T cell receptor beta chains share one sample of origin, sequenced in a study of vaccination effects on CD4 cells after COVID-19. Sequencing used immunoSEQ multiplex PCR; TCRdb keeps in-frame clones, though not all of them. The sample includes tens of thousands of clones, about three quarters of them seen just once. Antigen-specific CD4+ T cells expanded by the ViraFEST assay with viral peptide pools were then sequenced. Subsequent to 10 days of culture, CD4+ T cells were isolated. Convalescent patients had PCR-confirmed SARS-CoV-2 infection between March and December 2020. Their target antigens are unknown. Sequencing was performed on CD4+ T cells from PBMCs cultured with HCoV-NL63 spike peptides, taken before COVID-19 vaccination. The receptors come from a human donor who had a prior SARS-CoV-2 infection.

V and J are TRBV6-5 and TRBJ1-2; 7 bases are a match to TRBD1. The germline CDR1 and CDR2 sequences are MNHEY and SVGAGI. The CDR3 spans 15 residues. V lost 2 bases to trimming and J lost 7 bases; unmatched junction nucleotides: 10. CDR3: CASSYGGRGSPGYTF. The CDR3, as DNA: TGTGCCAGCAGTTACGGGGGCAGGGGGAGTCCTGGCTACACCTTC.

The genes are TRBV12-3 or TRBV12-4 and TRBJ2-7; 7 bases match TRBD1. The ends lost 5 bases at V and 2 bases at J; junction bases unmatched: 3. The CDR3 is 13 amino acids. As DNA, the CDR3 is TGTGCCAGCAGTCAAGACAGGGCCTACGAGCAGTACTTC. Its protein is CASSQDRAYEQYF.

The chain has TRBV7-8 and TRBJ2-7, with 12 bases aligning to TRBD2. The junction had 19 bases not matched to a gene; V was cut back by 3 bases and J by 7 bases. The CDR3 contains 19 residues. Germline V gives CDR1 SGHVS, CDR2 FQNEAQ. CDR3 sequence reads: CASSLFILAGGTTKGEQYF. DNA for the CDR3: TGTGCCAGCAGCTTGTTTATACTAGCGGGAGGAACAACGAAGGGGGAGCAGTACTTC.

The V and J genes are TRBV3-1 (or the pseudogene TRBV3-2) and TRBJ1-2; the D is unclear. V gave up 5 bases and J gave up 3 bases, with 4 bases separating them. This CDR3 has 11 residues. CDR1 LGHDT and CDR2 YNNKEL come from the germline V gene (reference sequence). CDR3 nucleotides: TGTGCCAGCAGCTTACACTATGGCTACACCTTC. Amino acids: CASSLHYGYTF.

The rearrangement joins TRBV12-5 to TRBJ2-5; the match to TRBD2 covers 11 bases. Germline V gene sequence: CDR1 LGHNT, CDR2 FRNRAP. The CDR3 length is 14 residues. The V segment lost 3 bases and the J segment 4 bases; nucleotides outside the gene matches: 1. CDR3 region: CASGLGTSGETQYF. Written as DNA, the CDR3 is TGTGCTAGTGGTTTAGGGACTAGCGGAGAGACCCAGTACTTC. The full variable domain, with the rest looked up from reference TRBV12-5 and TRBJ2-5, is DARVTQTPRHKVTEMGQEVTMRCQPILGHNTVFWYRQTMMQGLELLAYFRNRAPLDDSGMPKDRFSAEMPDATLATLKIQPSEPRDSAVYFCASGLGTSGETQYFGPGTRLLVL.

This clone was recorded once. The chain combines TRBV15 with TRBJ2-2; D is perhaps TRBD2 (6 bases). The CDR3 runs to 14 residues. CDR1 and CDR2 from the germline V gene are LNHNV and YYDKDF (reference sequence). V gave up 8 bases and J gave up 6 bases, with 16 bases separating them. CDR3 coding DNA: TGTGCCACCCGTCAGATGGGGGGTTCCGGGGAGCTGTTTTTT. It specifies CATRQMGGSGELFF.

The rearrangement uses TRBV23-1 and TRBJ2-7; D is unresolved. TRBV23-1 is reported as an ORF; its role is uncertain. Trimming cost V 0 bases and J 5 bases, with 17 bases left between them. The CDR3 is made up of 16 amino acids. This chain's CDR3 is CASSQSGRGRKDEQYF. CDR3 DNA: TGCGCCAGCAGTCAATCGGGTCGAGGCAGAAAGGACGAGCAGTACTTC.

The V and J genes are TRBV6-2 or TRBV6-3 and TRBJ1-1; D ambiguous. This CDR3 contains 13 residues. Germline CDR1 and CDR2: MNHEY and SVGEGT. V lost 2 bases, J lost 5 bases, and 9 bases lay in between. The chain's CDR3 is CASSYGGVTEAFF. The CDR3 coding sequence is TGTGCCAGCAGTTACGGCGGGGTTACTGAAGCTTTCTTT.

V is TRBV7-3 and J is TRBJ2-2, with D perhaps TRBD2 (5 bases). The CDR3 totals 15 residues. Per the germline V gene, CDR1 is SGHTA and CDR2 is FQGTGA. V lost 5 bases and J 4 bases, leaving 14 bases between the germline ends. The CDR3, as DNA: TGTGCCAGCAGCCGGGATCCTTCCGTCACCGGGGAGCTGTTTTTT. This translates into CASSRDPSVTGELFF.

The DNA of the CDR3 is TGTGCCACACGCCGGGAACAAGAGACCCAGTACTTC. This translates into CATRREQETQYF. The V and J genes are TRBV11-2 and TRBJ2-5; TRBD2 might be the D (5 bases). Germline V gene sequence: CDR1 SGHAT, CDR2 FQNNGV. The CDR3 totals 12 residues. V was trimmed by 10 bases and J by 2 bases, leaving 11 bases between them.

The DNA for the CDR3 is TGTGCCAGCTCACCATTTCCAGCGGCAGCGTACAATGAGCAGTTCTTC. Translating it yields CASSPFPAAAYNEQFF. The chain carries TRBV18 and TRBJ2-1, with a possible D match to TRBD2 (5 bases). Per the germline V gene, CDR1 is KGHSH and CDR2 is LQKENI. There are 16 residues in the CDR3. The V end was cut by 2 bases, the J end by 4 bases, with 15 bases between.

The chain links TRBV28 to TRBJ1-4; 10 bases match TRBD1. This CDR3 is 16 amino acids long. The trim removed 6 bases at V and 8 bases at J, leaving 12 bases unmatched. In germline, CDR1 is MDHEN, CDR2 SYDVKM. In nucleotides, the CDR3 is TGTGCCAGCAGGACCGGACAGACAGGGGGCTTCGAAAAACTGTTTTTT. This codes for CASRTGQTGGFEKLFF.

V gene TRBV30 combines with J gene TRBJ2-5; D is possibly TRBD2 (6 bases). CDR1 is GTSNPN and CDR2 is SVGIG in the germline V gene (reference sequence). The CDR3 sequence is 15 residues long. V lost 0 bases, J lost 0 bases, and 11 bases lay in between. The CDR3 region has the DNA TGTGCCTGGAGTGTTGGAGGGATGTACCAAGAGACCCAGTACTTC. This codes for CAWSVGGMYQETQYF. Full variable domain (missing parts from reference TRBV30 and TRBJ2-5): SQTIHQWPATLVQPVGSPLSLECTVEGTSNPNLYWYRQAAGRGLQLLFYSVGIGQISSEVPQNLSASRPQDRQFILSSKKLLLSDSGFYLCAWSVGGMYQETQYFGPGTRLLVL.

The V gene is TRBV28, the J gene TRBJ2-1; tentatively, D is TRBD1 (5 bases). The CDR3 sequence is 14 residues long. V shed 1 base and J shed 12 bases, with 16 bases lying between them. In germline, CDR1 is MDHEN, CDR2 SYDVKM. CDR3 nucleotides: TGTGCCAGCAGTTTATTAGACCTCGACAGTTGGCAGTTCTTC. Its protein product is CASSLLDLDSWQFF. Combining the CDR3 with reference TRBV28 and TRBJ2-1 gives the whole variable domain DVKVTQSSRYLVKRTGEKVFLECVQDMDHENMFWYRQDPGLGLRLIYFSYDVKMKEKGDIPEGYSVSREKKERFSLILESASTNQTSMYLCASSLLDLDSWQFFGPGTRLTVL.

The chain is built from TRBV2 and TRBJ2-5; tentatively, D is TRBD1 (6 bases). The germline gives CDR1 SNHLY, CDR2 FYNNEI. V gave up 6 bases and J gave up 2 bases, with 13 bases separating them. The CDR3 has 14 residues. Written as DNA, the CDR3 is TGTGCCAGCAGAAACAGGGACCGGCAAGAGACCCAGTACTTC. Protein sequence: CASRNRDRQETQYF.

V usage is TRBV21-1 and J usage is TRBJ2-3; whether TRBD2, the table's D call, matches the DNA was not checked. TRBV21-1 is described as a pseudogene. This CDR3 is built from 17 residues. The CDR3, as DNA: TGTGCCAGCAGCAAAGCTCCGGCGGGAGTAGTACAAGTTACGCAGTATTTT. Its protein is CASSKAPAGVVQVTQYF.

V gene TRBV6-1 combines with J gene TRBJ1-2; 12 bases fit TRBD1. Germline CDR1 is MNHNS and CDR2 is SASEGT. The CDR3 covers 15 residues. After removal of 2 bases from V and 7 bases from J, the junction contained 5 bases not matched to a gene. The CDR3 sequence: CASSEPGQGAGGYTF. In DNA form, the CDR3 reads TGTGCCAGCAGTGAACCGGGACAGGGGGCCGGTGGCTACACCTTC.

J is TRBJ2-7 and V is TRBV12-5; maybe TRBD2 (6 bases). The germline V gene encodes CDR1 LGHNT and CDR2 FRNRAP. V was pared by 2 bases and J by 6 bases, with 11 bases between. The CDR3 has 13 amino acids. CDR3 amino acids: CASGLSRGSEQYF. DNA of the CDR3: TGTGCTAGTGGTTTGTCACGGGGGAGCGAGCAGTACTTC.

The V and J genes are TRBV19 and TRBJ2-7; 9 positions match TRBD1. The CDR3 runs 15 residues. Germline loops: CDR1 LNHDA, CDR2 SQIVND (reference sequence). With V trimmed by 0 bases and J by 2 bases, 2 bases remained unmatched. For the CDR3, the DNA is TGTGCCAGTAGTATAGACCGGGACAGGGCCTACGAGCAGTACTTC. Residues: CASSIDRDRAYEQYF.

This sequence joins TRBV7-9 and TRBJ1-2; a possible D gene is TRBD1 (5 bases). The CDR3 length is 13 residues. In germline, CDR1 is SEHNR, CDR2 FQNEAQ (reference sequence). V lost 1 base to trimming and J lost 7 bases, with 10 bases between them. DNA of the CDR3: TGTGCCAGCAGCTTAGTATCTGGGGGTGGCTACACCTTC. Protein sequence: CASSLVSGGGYTF.

The J gene is TRBJ1-5, the V gene TRBV12-5; D is possibly TRBD1 (5 bases). Germline-derived CDR1 and CDR2 are LGHNT and FRNRAP. Trimming pared 0 bases from V and 2 bases from J, leaving 14 bases between. The CDR3 runs 17 residues. The CDR3 nucleotides are TGTGCTAGTGGTTTGGTCTCAGGGATTTTGGGCAATCAGCCCCAGCATTTT. This gives the protein CASGLVSGILGNQPQHF.

The rearrangement joins TRBV11-3 to TRBJ2-4; 10 positions agree with TRBD1. After removal of 5 bases from V and 2 bases from J, the junction contained 6 bases not matched to a gene. CDR3 length equals 16 residues. The germline CDR1 and CDR2 sequences are SGHNT and YENEEA. The CDR3 coding sequence is TGTGCCAGCAGCCTCGGGACAGGGGTTCCCAAAAACATTCAGTACTTC. It specifies CASSLGTGVPKNIQYF. Drawing the rest from reference TRBV11-3 and TRBJ2-4, the complete variable domain is EAGVVQSPRYKIIEKKQPVAFWCNPISGHNTLYWYLQNLGQGPELLIRYENEEAVDDSQLPKDRFSAERLKGVDSTLKIQPAELGDSAVYLCASSLGTGVPKNIQYFGAGTRLSVL.

This clone was seen only once. The chain combines TRBV6-4 with TRBJ2-5; D remains unclear. CDR3 length: 13 amino acids. Between the trimmed V and J ends, which lost 0 bases and 5 bases, there was a span of 7 bases. Germline V gene sequence: CDR1 MRHNA, CDR2 SNTAGT. CDR3 DNA: TGTGCCAGCAGTGACTCAGGGTTCGAGACCCAGTACTTC. This gives the protein CASSDSGFETQYF.

The chain links TRBV29-1 to TRBJ2-5; D ambiguous. The CDR3 length is 12 residues. Germline V gene data show CDR1 as SQVTM and CDR2 as ANQGSEA. Trimming took 5 bases from V and 5 from J, leaving 12 bases between them. CDR3 coding DNA: TGCAGCGTTTGTAGTATGGGCGAGACCCAGTACTTC. It yields the protein CSVCSMGETQYF.

CDR3: CASSPRTQNNEQFF. The CDR3 DNA reads TGCGCCAGCAGCCCTCGGACCCAAAACAATGAGCAGTTCTTC. This chain uses TRBV4-3 with TRBJ2-1; no clear D gene. There are 14 residues in the CDR3. The ends were cut back, 4 bases at V and 5 bases at J, with 12 bases in the middle. Per the germline V gene, CDR1 is LGHNA and CDR2 is YSLEER.

The V gene is TRBV11-2, the J gene TRBJ2-7; TRBD1 or TRBD2 may be the D gene (5 bases each). Germline V CDR1 and CDR2: SGHAT, FQNNGV. Deletions cut 0 bases from V and 1 base from J, with 16 bases between. The CDR3 is made up of 17 amino acids. CDR3 in DNA: TGTGCCAGCAGCTTAGATCTTAGAAGGGGACCATCCTACGAGCAGTACTTC. Translated, it gives CASSLDLRRGPSYEQYF.

This chain links TRBV2 with TRBJ2-5, with unresolved D. The V and J ends lost 8 bases and 0 bases respectively, with 16 bases between them. CDR1 is SNHLY and CDR2 is FYNNEI in the germline V gene. CDR3 length: 15 residues. As DNA, the CDR3 is TGTGCCAGCGGGTCGCCAACTTCTTACCAAGAGACCCAGTACTTC. It codes for CASGSPTSYQETQYF.

The chain has TRBV6-6 and TRBJ1-2, with D uncertain. The V end lost 2 bases, the J end lost 11 bases, and 6 bases lay between the germline ends. This CDR3 has 10 residues. Germline values: CDR1 MNHNY, CDR2 SVGAGI (reference sequence). CDR3 bases: TGTGCCAGCAGTTACAGAGATTACACCTTC. It yields the protein CASSYRDYTF.

This clone has more than one count but fewer than ten. This chain links TRBV2 with TRBJ1-2, with 9 bases lining up with TRBD1. V was clipped by 6 bases and J by 3 bases; unmatched bases: 2. The germline gives CDR1 SNHLY, CDR2 FYNNEI. CDR3 length: 13 residues. The CDR3 here is CASRRDRDYGYTF. The DNA of the CDR3 is TGTGCCAGCAGACGGGACAGGGACTATGGCTACACCTTC.